The 12 T cell receptor beta chains in this list originate from one sample, sequenced in a study of blood T cell repertoires in COVID-19. Assay used: immunoSEQ multiplex PCR; TCRdb lists only in-frame clones, some missing. Of around 63,000 clones in the sample, 88% were seen once. The specimen sequenced was peripheral blood. These receptors were obtained from a woman older than 75 with active COVID-19.

This chain connects TRBV28 to TRBJ1-2; weak D call: TRBD1 (5 bases). Deletions cut 6 bases from V and 7 bases from J, with 21 bases between. Per the germline V gene, CDR1 is MDHEN and CDR2 is SYDVKM. CDR3 length: 15 residues. CDR3 in DNA: TGTGCCAGCAGGGACCCGGGACGGGGGGAGAGTGGCTACACCTTC. Its protein product is CASRDPGRGESGYTF.

The chain has TRBV18 and TRBJ2-2; D gene ambiguous. CDR1 is KGHSH, CDR2 LQKENI, per germline. CDR3 length equals 16 residues. V was clipped by 2 bases and J by 6 bases, with 16 bases between them. CDR3 nucleotide sequence: TGTGCCAGCTCACCATTTACTCCGTCCTCCCCCGGGGAGCTGTTTTTT. Protein: CASSPFTPSSPGELFF.

The rearrangement joins TRBV6-4 to TRBJ1-1, with 7 positions matching TRBD1. The CDR3 consists of 15 residues. CDR1 and CDR2 from the germline V gene are MRHNA and SNTAGT. V lost 6 bases to trimming and J lost 1 base; unmatched junction nucleotides: 8. The CDR3 nucleotides read TGTGCCAGCAGGAACAGGGGTGGAGGGAACACTGAAGCTTTCTTT. Protein: CASRNRGGGNTEAFF.

V and J are TRBV5-1 and TRBJ2-3, with a tentative D call TRBD1 (6 bases). With 5 bases removed from V and 4 bases from J, the gap between germline ends came to 17 bases. The CDR3 loop spans 15 amino acids. Per the germline V gene, CDR1 is SGHRS and CDR2 is YFSETQ. CDR3 region: CASRLGRGLADTQYF. The CDR3 region has the DNA TGCGCCAGCAGGCTGGGCAGGGGCCTAGCAGATACGCAGTATTTT.

The table lists this clone with a few counts. V and J are TRBV6-6 and TRBJ1-1, with a weak D call TRBD1 (5 bases). Germline lookup yields CDR1 MNHNY and CDR2 SVGAGI (reference sequence). V dropped 4 bases and J dropped 4 bases, with 13 bases sitting between them. The CDR3 is 14 amino acids. CDR3 nucleotide sequence: TGTGCCAGCAGTTCAAAGGTGGGGGGCACTGAAGCTTTCTTT. Translated, it gives CASSSKVGGTEAFF.

This chain joins TRBV5-4 and TRBJ1-3; unclear D gene. CDR1 is SGHNT and CDR2 is YYREEE in the germline V gene (reference sequence). Deletions cut 0 bases from V and 3 bases from J, with 4 bases between. There are 13 residues in the CDR3. Written as DNA, the CDR3 is TGTGCCAGCAGCTTGGGCGTTGGAAACACCATATATTTT. Translating gives CASSLGVGNTIYF.

This clone was observed once. The chain links TRBV9 to TRBJ1-1; 11 bases are a match to TRBD1. The V and J ends lost 2 bases and 0 bases, in that order; junction bases with no gene match: 9. Germline V gives CDR1 SGDLS, CDR2 YYNGEE. The CDR3 sequence is 18 residues long. As DNA, the CDR3 is TGTGCCAGCAGCGTCGCTTCCGGGACAGGGGGTTTGAACACTGAAGCTTTCTTT. Translating it yields CASSVASGTGGLNTEAFF.

The chain employs TRBV6-6 and TRBJ2-2; 9 bases align to TRBD2. CDR3 length: 15 residues. J was trimmed by 1 base and V by 4 bases; bases with no gene match: 1. CDR1 and CDR2 from the germline V gene are MNHNY and SVGAGI (reference sequence). The CDR3, as DNA: TGTGCCAGCAGTTCTAGCGGGGAGAACACCGGGGAGCTGTTTTTT. This translates into CASSSSGENTGELFF.

This clone has only one observation. The chain is built from TRBV27 and TRBJ2-2; TRBD1 agrees at 11 bases. J lost 7 bases, V lost 3 bases, and 7 bases had no gene match. This CDR3 is built from 16 residues. CDR1 is MNHEY, CDR2 SMNVEV, per germline (reference sequence). The CDR3 is CASSFSGQGAGGELFF. As DNA, the CDR3 is TGTGCCAGCAGTTTTTCCGGACAGGGGGCAGGCGGGGAGCTGTTTTTT.

V and J are TRBV6-5 and TRBJ2-7, with D tentatively TRBD2 (5 bases). Germline CDR1 reads MNHEY; CDR2 reads SVGAGI. The CDR3 totals 13 residues. Between the trimmed V and J ends, which lost 8 bases and 6 bases, there was a span of 17 bases. The CDR3 sequence: CASRTGVRGEQYF. In DNA, the CDR3 is TGTGCCAGCCGGACTGGGGTCCGCGGCGAGCAGTACTTC.

This clone came up once. The chain is built from TRBV5-8 and TRBJ2-3, with a tentative D call TRBD2 (6 bases). CDR1 is SGHTS, CDR2 YDEGEE, per germline. Trimming removed 3 bases from V and 4 bases from J, with 15 bases in between. The CDR3 contains 15 residues. The CDR3 bases are TGTGCCAGCAGCTCGGGACTTATCCCGCCAGATACGCAGTATTTT. Translation: CASSSGLIPPDTQYF.

Points on this clone: Germline and junction disagree at one end, which may indicate a read error. V usage is TRBV29-1 and J usage is TRBJ2-1; TRBD1 might be the D (5 bases). Germline V gives CDR1 SQVTM, CDR2 ANQGSEA. The CDR3 runs to 17 residues. The CDR3 nucleotides read TGCAGCGTTAAAGAGCAGGGTCTCAACACCCCTTACAATGAGCAGTTCTTC. Protein sequence: CSVKEQGLNTPYNEQFF.